Listed here are 11 T cell receptor beta chains from one sample, sequenced in a study of cytomegalovirus exposure and HLA in healthy donors. PCR involved 60 Vbeta and 13 Jbeta primers. Using immunoSEQ multiplex PCR, the repertoire was profiled, and TCRdb retains in-frame clones only, with some absent. Among over 120,000 clones, 75% to 90% were seen once, and the ten largest hold less than 3%. The sample taken for sequencing was PBMCs. The receptors shown here come from a woman in her thirties in good health and CMV-seronegative.

The count of this clone is one. The chain carries TRBV7-2 and TRBJ1-4, with D tentatively TRBD1 (5 bases). This CDR3 is 15 amino acids long. Germline V CDR1 and CDR2: SGHTA, FQGNSA. Trimming took off 1 base at V and 6 bases at J, with 12 bases between the two ends. The CDR3 nucleotides read TGTGCCAGCAGCTTAGACTCGGGGGGGGATGAAAAACTGTTTTTT. It encodes CASSLDSGGDEKLFF.

The gene calls are TRBV18 and TRBJ1-2, with D tentatively TRBD1 (5 bases). The V end lost 4 bases, the J end lost 4 bases, and 16 bases lay between the germline ends. Germline V gene sequence: CDR1 KGHSH, CDR2 LQKENI. The CDR3 is 15 residues long. The CDR3 DNA is TGTGCCAGCTCACTGAACGAAGACAGTCCCTATGGCTACACCTTC. It is translated as CASSLNEDSPYGYTF.

The chain employs TRBV21-1 and TRBJ2-3; the DNA was not compared with TRBD1, the D call given in the table. TRBV21-1 is deemed a pseudogene. The CDR3 contains 15 residues. This CDR3 reads CASSKVRGIQDTQYF. CDR3 nucleotide sequence: TGTGCCAGCAGCAAAGTCAGGGGCATTCAAGATACGCAGTATTTT.

The chain carries TRBV4-1 and TRBJ2-5; 8 bases map to TRBD2. The CDR3 spans 17 residues. Germline V lookup: CDR1 MGHRA, CDR2 YSYEKL. V trimming: 0 bases; J trimming: 5 bases; junction bases outside the gene matches: 11. The CDR3 loop is CASSQDLGRGSSETQYF. In DNA form, the CDR3 reads TGCGCCAGCAGCCAAGATCTCGGGAGGGGTTCGAGCGAGACCCAGTACTTC.

This chain connects TRBV6-1 to TRBJ2-2, with 7 bases aligning to TRBD2. CDR1 and CDR2 from the germline V gene are MNHNS and SASEGT. The CDR3 is 15 amino acids. After removal of 8 bases from V and 3 bases from J, the junction contained 9 bases not matched to a gene. The CDR3: CASSDAGDHTGELFF. CDR3 nucleotides: TGTGCCAGCTCTGATGCGGGAGATCACACCGGGGAGCTGTTTTTT.

The chain employs TRBV4-1 and TRBJ2-1; no clear D gene. CDR1 and CDR2 (germline): MGHRA, YSYEKL. The CDR3 length is 13 residues. The ends were cut back, 0 bases at V and 6 bases at J, with 6 bases in the middle. In DNA, the CDR3 is TGCGCCAGCAGCCAAGATCCGGTCAATGAGCAGTTCTTC. Encoded protein: CASSQDPVNEQFF.

This rearrangement joins TRBV5-1 to TRBJ2-1, with 8 bases lining up with TRBD2. The CDR3 contains 14 residues. Per the germline V gene, CDR1 is SGHRS and CDR2 is YFSETQ. V shed 0 bases and J 16 bases; nucleotides not matched to a gene: 12. The CDR3 sequence is CASSLEPTRGRYFF. The CDR3 nucleotides read TGCGCCAGCAGCTTGGAACCAACTCGCGGGAGGTACTTCTTC.

V gene TRBV7-2 combines with J gene TRBJ1-2; 9 bases align to TRBD1. The J segment lost 4 bases and the V segment lost 5 bases, leaving 11 bases of the junction unmatched. This CDR3 region has 16 residues. The germline V gene has CDR1 SGHTA and CDR2 FQGNSA. The CDR3 DNA reads as TGTGCCAGCAGCCCTTGGGGGGGACAGGGAATCTATGGCTACACCTTC. Encoded protein: CASSPWGGQGIYGYTF. Together with reference TRBV7-2 and TRBJ1-2, the CDR3 gives the full variable domain: GAGVSQSPSNKVTEKGKDVELRCDPISGHTALYWYRQSLGQGLEFLIYFQGNSAPDKSGLPSDRFSAERTGGSVSTLTIQRTQQEDSAVYLCASSPWGGQGIYGYTFGSGTRLTVV.

The chain uses TRBV27 and TRBJ2-7; D perhaps matches TRBD1 (5 bases). The CDR3 runs to 13 residues. Germline lookup yields CDR1 MNHEY and CDR2 SMNVEV (reference sequence). Trimming left V 5 bases short and J 5 bases short, with 13 bases between. CDR3 region: CASSPLRADEQYF. As DNA, the CDR3 is TGTGCCAGCAGTCCCCTCAGGGCTGACGAGCAGTACTTC.

V gene TRBV27 combines with J gene TRBJ1-5; possible D gene TRBD1, 6 bases. The CDR3 is 15 amino acids. The V gene lost 5 bases and the J gene lost 6 bases, with 17 bases spanning the gap. CDR1 and CDR2 (germline): MNHEY, SMNVEV (reference sequence). In nucleotides, the CDR3 is TGTGCCAGCAGTCCGGACAGTCCCCGGGGTCAGCCCCAGCATTTT. Residues: CASSPDSPRGQPQHF.

This chain connects TRBV19 to TRBJ2-5; 9 nucleotides match TRBD1. Germline CDR1 is LNHDA and CDR2 is SQIVND (reference sequence). The CDR3 spans 16 residues. The trim removed 9 bases at V and 5 bases at J, leaving 16 bases unmatched. The CDR3 DNA reads as TGTGCCAGCGCGGGACAGGGTTCTCGTTCTCAGGAGACCCAGTACTTC. It codes for CASAGQGSRSQETQYF. Filled out from reference TRBV19 and TRBJ2-5, the complete variable domain reads DGGITQSPKYLFRKEGQNVTLSCEQNLNHDAMYWYRQDPGQGLRLIYYSQIVNDFQKGDIAEGYSVSREKKESFPLTVTSAQKNPTAFYLCASAGQGSRSQETQYFGPGTRLLVL.